This T cell receptor beta chain was recorded in a study of blood T cell repertoires in COVID-19. Study in general: Collection of acute and convalescent COVID-19 samples took place in the United States, Italy and Spain. PBMCs, B-cell-depleted T cells, or T cells were the source of the cDNA or gDNA that made up the material.

In the original processing: Reference gene primer amplification yielded estimated nucleated cell counts. Profiled with immunoSEQ multiplex PCR; TCRdb holds only in-frame clones, not every one. From that table come the V and J calls and clone size; the DNA was used to work out D and trimming. In the table there are around 200,000 clones, under 90% of which are singletons. CDR3 length: 15 amino acids. Trimming pared 6 bases from V and 0 bases from J, leaving 11 bases between. Germline CDR1 LNHDA, CDR2 SQIVND (reference sequence). This chain connects TRBV19 to TRBJ2-2; D may be TRBD2 (6 bases). Material for sequencing was peripheral blood. This receptor was obtained from a man aged 30 to 45 with active or convalescent COVID-19. The CDR3 region is CASRGGATNTGELFF. Written as DNA, the CDR3 is TGTGCCAGTAGGGGCGGGGCCACGAACACCGGGGAGCTGTTTTTT.